Sequencing of this TCR beta chain was carried out in a study of beta chain features in type 1 diabetes. cDNA synthesis used the whole RNA isolate, giving expressed TCRB sequences. Sequenced by immunoSEQ multiplex PCR; TCRdb stores in-frame clones only, minus some. The sample includes under 400,000 clones, around a fifth of them seen just once. The CDR3 sequence is 15 residues long. Per the germline V gene, CDR1 is GTSNPN and CDR2 is SVGIG (reference sequence). J lost 7 bases, V lost 2 bases, and 9 bases had no gene match. This clone was found a few times. The chain recombines TRBV30 with TRBJ1-2; 11 bases map to TRBD1. The sample taken for sequencing was naive CD4+ T cells from blood. The source of this sequence is a woman between 18 and 29 years old in good health. The CDR3 nucleotides read TGTGCCTGGAGTCCCTGGACAGGGGGCGATTCTGGCTACACCTTC. Its translation: CAWSPWTGGDSGYTF.